This T cell receptor beta chain comes out of a study of cytomegalovirus exposure and HLA in healthy donors. This PCR relied on a set of 60 Vbeta primers and 13 Jbeta primers. Assay used: immunoSEQ multiplex PCR; TCRdb lists only in-frame clones, some missing. The table shows about 140,000 clones, with approximately 80% occurring only once. Germline V gene lookup returns CDR1 MNHEY and CDR2 SVGAGI. This CDR3 region has 13 residues. V gave up 4 bases and J gave up 7 bases, with 14 bases separating them. Sequencing was carried out using PBMCs. The chain employs TRBV6-5 and TRBJ2-7; D possibly corresponds to TRBD2 (6 bases). The receptor was derived from a woman in her 40s in good health and CMV-seronegative. The CDR3 bases are TGTGCCAGCAGTTTCCTAGCTGCGGGAGAGCAGTACTTC. Protein sequence: CASSFLAAGEQYF.